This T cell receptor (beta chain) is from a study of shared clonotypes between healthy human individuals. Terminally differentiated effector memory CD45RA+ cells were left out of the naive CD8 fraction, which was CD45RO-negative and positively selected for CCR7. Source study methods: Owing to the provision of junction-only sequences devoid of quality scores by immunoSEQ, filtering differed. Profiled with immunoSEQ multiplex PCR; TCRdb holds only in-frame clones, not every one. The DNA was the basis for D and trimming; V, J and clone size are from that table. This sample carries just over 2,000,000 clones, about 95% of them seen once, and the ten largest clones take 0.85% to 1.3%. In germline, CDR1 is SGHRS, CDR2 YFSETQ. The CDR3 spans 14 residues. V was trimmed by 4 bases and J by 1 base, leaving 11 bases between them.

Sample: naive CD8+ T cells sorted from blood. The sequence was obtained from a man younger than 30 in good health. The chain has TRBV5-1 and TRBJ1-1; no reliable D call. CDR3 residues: CASSPDGSNTEAFF. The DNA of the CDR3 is TGCGCCAGCAGCCCGGACGGTTCGAACACTGAAGCTTTCTTT.